Here is one T cell receptor beta chain with its context. Its antigen is unknown. Base qualities are not recorded, but no much larger clone differs from it by a single base. The source of the sample is a study of blood T cell repertoires in COVID-19 (dated by TCRdb to 2018 to 2021). Regarding the study in general: The collaborator samples originated in the United States, Italy and Spain and spanned the acute and convalescent phases of COVID-19. The samples were drawn from the first 160 participants of the ongoing ImmuneRACE study and from some 1,300 subjects provided by 6 global collaborators. Sample metadata almost always included a de-identified subject ID, COVID-19 status, age in years and sex. A freely available public database, intended as a resource for researchers studying the immune response to SARS-CoV-2, is where the repertoires were released. Where HLA class I and class II types were available, the types were taken from metadata supplied by the sample provider, not from assay-based typing. The prospective study material was composed of cDNA or gDNA derived from T cells, B-cell-depleted T cells, or PBMCs. Subjects who had been exposed to COVID-19, were actively infected with it, or had recovered from it provided the deeply sampled blood TCRbeta repertoires that made up the dataset. Paper-wide results and their limitations: How much clinical and demographic metadata was included differed by source and by participant, and the metadata was provided uncurated.

The collaborating institutions used their own protocols to collect whole blood in K2EDTA tubes. For TCRbeta analysis, collaborator samples were shipped as frozen whole blood, as isolated PBMCs, or as DNA extracted from either sample type. The immunoSEQ Assay, a bias-controlled multiplex PCR, was used to amplify TCRbeta CDR3 regions from genomic DNA. Processing in the source paper ran as follows. Nucleated cell counts per sample were estimated from amplification of reference gene primers within the assay. To quantify the absolute abundance of each unique TCRbeta CDR3 rearrangement, sequence reads were collapsed and filtered. For each sample, productive Simpson clonality was calculated as the square root of Simpson's diversity index over productive rearrangements. Imported from immuneACCESS, the table was reduced by TCRdb to in-frame sequences with V and J called. These copies leave out some clones; in studies compared against another copy, an unresolved V gene accounts for under half, and the cause of the remainder is not known. The V and J calls and clone size were taken over from that table, and D and trimming were inferred from the DNA. This sample comprises tens of thousands of clones, around 87% of them detected only once. Of the sample, about 8.5% is held by the ten largest clones.

The CDR3 runs 16 residues from the cysteine to the phenylalanine. CDR3 DNA only is kept here, 48 bases in frame from base 1. From V the trimming removes 0 bases and from J it removes 4 bases, while the gene matches leave 7 bases of the junction unaccounted for. For CDR1 and CDR2, the germline V gene (reference sequence) lists LGHDT and YNNKEL. Sequenced material: peripheral blood. The sequence came from a man older than 75 with active or convalescent COVID-19. Recombination connected TRBV3-1 (or the pseudogene TRBV3-2) to TRBJ2-3, with 7 middle bases fitting TRBD2. Here the CDR3 is given as CASSQDWRETPDTQYF. The sequenced DNA: TGTGCCAGCAGCCAAGATTGGCGGGAGACCCCAGATACGCAGTATTTT.